This T cell receptor beta chain is from a study of T cell repertoires in cytomegalovirus infection (dated by TCRdb to between 2018 and 2021). For the study in its entirety: Peptide stimulations targeted recently identified HLA-C-restricted CMV epitopes, whose presentation resists viral immunomodulation, together with well-studied HLA-B-restricted epitopes. Because public TCR beta signatures pointed to carriage of CMV infection together with the matching HLA type, the HLA type of each donor mattered for the analysis.

What the authors observed across the whole study: The ex vivo response was dominated by HLA-C-restricted CMV-specific TCR beta clonotypes, and the single most frequent clonotype in two of eight donors was supplied by these HLA-C-restricted clonotypes. Cumulative frequency of public TCR beta family members discriminated carriers of CMV infection plus the relevant HLA type in this cohort and an independent 352-donor cohort.

The sample's treatment or condition, from its label and the paper: in vitro stimulation with specific CMV peptide epitopes to enrich CMV-specific T cells. The instrument was an Illumina HiSeq 1500. The raw public data were reprocessed by TCRdb itself: fastp quality trimming at Q25, MiXCR clonotype calling, in-frame beta chains only. Entries are consolidated by CDR3 protein sequence, retaining the most common genes and DNA. A total of roughly 920,000 distinct CDR3 sequences appear in this sample, roughly a third of them only once. The ten largest account for 13% of the sample. On this clonotype itself: This receptor's antigen is unknown. No much larger clonotype is one base removed from it; base qualities were not supplied.

Its CDR3 holds 17 amino acids, cysteine through phenylalanine. Solely the CDR3 DNA is kept, with 51 bases framed from the first base. Clipping removes 2 bases from V and 8 bases from J, with 12 as the unmatched junction base count. Here the sequenced sample was cultured CD8+ T cells from PBMCs, taken from culture after CMV antigen stimulation. The sequence came from a human donor in good health (CMV status not recorded). Some clones in this sample may be carry-over from other donors' samples. The chain uses TRBV12-3 or TRBV12-4 and TRBJ1-2; 12 bases in between match TRBD1. The nucleotide sequence is given as TGTGCCAGCAGTTTATGGGACAGGGGGCCAGGAGGCCGCGGCTACACCTTC. It translates to CASSLWDRGPGGRGYTF.